This T cell receptor (beta chain) was recovered during a study of identical twins. This clonotype was seen only a few times. V lost 6 bases and J 8 bases, leaving 19 bases between the germline ends. CDR3 length: 14 amino acids. TCRdb used MiXCR to reprocess the 5' RACE reads, holding one entry per CDR3 protein. The sample has roughly 1.6 million distinct CDR3 sequences, about 31% seen once; the top ten hold under 0.35%. The sample was cord blood. The chain recombines TRBV12-3 or TRBV12-4 with TRBJ1-2; unclear D gene. The sequence was obtained from a newborn girl in good health. In DNA, the CDR3 is TGTGCCAGCAGGCCCAAAGAGACACCGAAGGGCTACACCTTC. Encoded protein: CASRPKETPKGYTF.